The present TCR beta chain was sequenced within a study of persistence of HIV-infected CD4 T cells. Stimulation used 8.5 to 10 ug/mL lysate from CMV-infected fibroblasts. CD40L-negative CD69-negative CD45RO-high memory CD4+ T cells were sorted as populations depleted of antigen-responding cells. In this sample, this clone turned up once. Its antigen remains unknown. Sequencing used immunoSEQ version 4 in survey mode. The data were produced by immunoSEQ multiplex PCR, yet TCRdb's version contains in-frame clones alone and is incomplete. The sample has tens of thousands of clones, around 76% seen once. This CDR3 has 13 amino acids. From germline, CDR1 is MDHEN and CDR2 SYDVKM. Trimming removed 3 bases from V and 5 bases from J, with 10 bases in between.

The sequence derives from an adult woman with HIV who was CMV-seropositive. The input for sequencing was CD4+ T cells sorted from PBMCs after 18-hour stimulation, taken from a patient who received antiretroviral therapy. The chain uses TRBV28 and TRBJ1-1, with a possible D match to TRBD1 (6 bases). CDR3 nucleotides: TGTGCCAGCAGTTTGACAGGTTGGACTGAAGCTTTCTTT. Its translation: CASSLTGWTEAFF.